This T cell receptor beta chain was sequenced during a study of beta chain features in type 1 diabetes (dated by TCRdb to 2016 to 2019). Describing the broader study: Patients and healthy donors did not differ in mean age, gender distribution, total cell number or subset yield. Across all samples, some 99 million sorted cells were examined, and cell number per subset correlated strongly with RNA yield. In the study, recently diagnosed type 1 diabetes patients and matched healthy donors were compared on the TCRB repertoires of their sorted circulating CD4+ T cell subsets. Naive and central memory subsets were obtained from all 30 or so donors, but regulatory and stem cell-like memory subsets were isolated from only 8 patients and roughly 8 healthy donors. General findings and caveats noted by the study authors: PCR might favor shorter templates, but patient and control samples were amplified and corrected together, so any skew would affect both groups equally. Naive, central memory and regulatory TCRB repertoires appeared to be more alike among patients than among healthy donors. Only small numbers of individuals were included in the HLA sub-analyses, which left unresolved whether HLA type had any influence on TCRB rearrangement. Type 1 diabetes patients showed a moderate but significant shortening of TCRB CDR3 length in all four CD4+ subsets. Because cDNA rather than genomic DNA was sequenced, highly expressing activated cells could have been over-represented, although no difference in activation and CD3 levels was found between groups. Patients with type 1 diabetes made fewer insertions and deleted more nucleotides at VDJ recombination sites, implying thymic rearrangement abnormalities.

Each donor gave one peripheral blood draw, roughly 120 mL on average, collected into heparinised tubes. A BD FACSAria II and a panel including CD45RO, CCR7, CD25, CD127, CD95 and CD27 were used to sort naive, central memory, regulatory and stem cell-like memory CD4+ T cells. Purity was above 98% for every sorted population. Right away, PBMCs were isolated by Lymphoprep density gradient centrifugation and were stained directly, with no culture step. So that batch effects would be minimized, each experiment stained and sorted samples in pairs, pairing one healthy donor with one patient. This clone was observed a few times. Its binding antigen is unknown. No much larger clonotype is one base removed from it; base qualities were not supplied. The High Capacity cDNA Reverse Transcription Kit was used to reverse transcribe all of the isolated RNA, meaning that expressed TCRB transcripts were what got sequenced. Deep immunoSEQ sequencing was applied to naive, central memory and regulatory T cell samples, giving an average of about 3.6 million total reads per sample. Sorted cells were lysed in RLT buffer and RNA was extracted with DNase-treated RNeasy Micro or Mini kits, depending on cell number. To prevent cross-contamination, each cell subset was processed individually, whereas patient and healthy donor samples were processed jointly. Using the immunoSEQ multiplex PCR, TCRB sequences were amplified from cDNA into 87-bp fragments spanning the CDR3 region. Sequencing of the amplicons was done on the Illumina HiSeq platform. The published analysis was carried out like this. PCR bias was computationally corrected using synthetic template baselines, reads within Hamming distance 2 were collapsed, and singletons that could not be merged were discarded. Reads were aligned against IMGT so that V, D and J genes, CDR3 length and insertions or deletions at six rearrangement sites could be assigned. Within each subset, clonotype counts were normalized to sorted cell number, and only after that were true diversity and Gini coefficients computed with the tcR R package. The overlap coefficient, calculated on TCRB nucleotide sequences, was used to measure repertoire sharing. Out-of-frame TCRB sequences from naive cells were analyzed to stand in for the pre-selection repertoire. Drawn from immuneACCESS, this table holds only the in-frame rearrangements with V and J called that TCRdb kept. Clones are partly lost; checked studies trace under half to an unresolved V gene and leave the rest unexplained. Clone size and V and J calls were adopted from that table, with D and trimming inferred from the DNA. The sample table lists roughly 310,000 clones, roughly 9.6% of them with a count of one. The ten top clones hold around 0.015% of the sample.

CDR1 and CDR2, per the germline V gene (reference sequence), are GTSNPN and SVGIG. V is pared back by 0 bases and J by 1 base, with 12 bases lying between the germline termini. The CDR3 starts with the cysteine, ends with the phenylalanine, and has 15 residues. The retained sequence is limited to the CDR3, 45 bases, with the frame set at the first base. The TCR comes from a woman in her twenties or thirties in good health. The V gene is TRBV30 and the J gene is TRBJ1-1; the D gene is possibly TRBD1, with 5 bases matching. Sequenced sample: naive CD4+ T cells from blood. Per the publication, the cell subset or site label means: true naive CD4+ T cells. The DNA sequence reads TGTGCCTGGAGTGTGCGCCCTCAGGGGAACACTGAAGCTTTCTTT. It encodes CAWSVRPQGNTEAFF.